This T cell receptor (beta chain) stems from a study of T cell responses to AZD1222 COVID-19 vaccine. Trimming took off 6 bases at V and 6 bases at J, with 12 bases between the two ends. The V gene's germline CDR1 is KGHDR and CDR2 SFDVKD. This CDR3 region has 13 residues. Of note for this clone: The antigen remains undetermined.

Measured with immunoSEQ multiplex PCR; TCRdb has only the in-frame clones, and not every one. The sample shows 70,000 to 90,000 clones, approximately 88% of them seen only once. Findings of the study overall: Dominant at 160-218 and 743-854, vaccine-associated CD4 TCRs also spanned spike.

V usage is TRBV24-1 and J usage is TRBJ2-3; D may be TRBD1 (6 bases). The source was peripheral blood, collected on day 0 of AZD1222 vaccination. The clonotype comes from an adult in good health. The CDR3 is CATSKRGSDTQYF. Here the CDR3 DNA reads TGTGCCACCAGTAAGAGGGGGTCCGATACGCAGTATTTT.